This T cell receptor beta chain derives from a study of blood T cell repertoires in COVID-19. Study-level background: Material from acute and convalescent COVID-19 was sourced from the United States, Italy and Spain. T cells, B-cell-depleted T cells, or PBMCs supplied cDNA or gDNA.

Generated by immunoSEQ multiplex PCR, the TCRdb table keeps only in-frame clones and is missing some. The sample lists roughly 350,000 clones; approximately 92% were seen once. Individuals drawn from around 25 US areas were about 18 to 90 years old. Each participant's cohort was designated according to participant-reported clinical history. V lost 5 bases, J lost 4 bases, and 8 bases stayed unmatched. Per the germline V gene, CDR1 is SGHAT and CDR2 is FQNNGV. This CDR3 spans 15 amino acids. V is TRBV11-2 and J is TRBJ1-3; 7 bases map to TRBD1. Sequencing was carried out using PBMCs or T cells enriched from blood (not recorded which). The TCR sequence derives from a woman aged 25 to 45 who had recovered from COVID-19. The DNA of the CDR3 is TGTGCCAGCAGCCCCCTGACAGGGAAAGGAAACACCATATATTTT. This translates into CASSPLTGKGNTIYF.